A single sample gave rise to the 15 T cell receptor beta chains below, sequenced in a study of T cells in localized non-small cell lung cancer. Measured with immunoSEQ multiplex PCR; TCRdb has only the in-frame clones, and not every one. The data show under 20,000 clones, with roughly nine tenths seen just once and 2.5% to 3% held by the top ten. Sequencing was performed on peripheral blood, taken before any cancer treatment. Every receptor here comes from a woman aged 35-70 years with stage I lung adenocarcinoma.

The rearrangement uses TRBV9 and TRBJ2-1, with 12 bases aligning to TRBD2. V lost 2 bases, J lost 8 bases, and 8 bases stayed unmatched. CDR3 length: 16 residues. Germline V gene data show CDR1 as SGDLS and CDR2 as YYNGEE. The DNA for the CDR3 is TGTGCCAGCAGCGTCCGACTAGCGGGGGTATTAGATGAGCAGTTCTTC. As protein: CASSVRLAGVLDEQFF.

Only one count was recorded for this clone. The V call is TRBV27, the J call TRBJ2-5; D remains ambiguous. V lost 0 bases and J 5 bases, leaving 10 bases between the germline ends. The germline V gene encodes CDR1 MNHEY and CDR2 SMNVEV (reference sequence). The CDR3 is 14 residues long. The CDR3 is CASSLSRSVETQYF. The CDR3 DNA reads TGTGCCAGCAGTTTATCCCGGTCGGTGGAGACCCAGTACTTC.

This chain uses TRBV5-1 with TRBJ1-1; D ambiguous. The ends were cut back, 3 bases at V and 1 base at J, with 13 bases in the middle. The CDR3 totals 15 residues. In germline, CDR1 is SGHRS, CDR2 YFSETQ. CDR3 sequence (DNA): TGCGCCAGCAGCTGGACCGCGGGAGCGAACACTGAAGCTTTCTTT. Protein: CASSWTAGANTEAFF.

The chain employs TRBV4-2 and TRBJ2-2; no clear D gene. The germline V gene encodes CDR1 LGHNA and CDR2 YNFKEQ. Trimming took off 4 bases at V and 5 bases at J, with 11 bases between the two ends. The CDR3 consists of 14 residues. The CDR3 here is CASSPSKPTGELFF. The DNA of the CDR3 is TGTGCCAGCAGCCCCTCGAAGCCAACCGGGGAGCTGTTTTTT.

V usage is TRBV4-2 and J usage is TRBJ1-5; maybe TRBD1 (6 bases). In germline, CDR1 is LGHNA, CDR2 YNFKEQ. This CDR3 has 17 residues. The ends were cut back, 0 bases at V and 0 bases at J, with 12 bases in the middle. Written as DNA, the CDR3 is TGTGCCAGCAGCCAAGAACAGGGACCATATAGCAATCAGCCCCAGCATTTT. Its translation is CASSQEQGPYSNQPQHF.

The rearrangement uses TRBV2 and TRBJ1-1; D perhaps matches TRBD1 (5 bases). Germline V gives CDR1 SNHLY, CDR2 FYNNEI. V lost 1 base and J lost 14, with 14 bases in between. CDR3 length: 12 residues. The CDR3 is CASSEGWQGDFF. CDR3 nucleotide sequence: TGTGCCAGCAGTGAAGGGTGGCAGGGTGACTTCTTT.

This clone has only a few counts. The gene calls are TRBV11-3 and TRBJ1-1, with D uncertain. CDR3 length: 13 residues. Trimming took 1 base from V and 3 from J, leaving 6 bases between them. Per germline, CDR1 SGHNT and CDR2 YENEEA. CDR3 region: CASSLADYTEAFF. The CDR3 DNA follows: TGTGCCAGCAGCTTAGCGGATTACACTGAAGCTTTCTTT.

The chain couples TRBV5-1 to TRBJ2-7; TRBD2 is a possible D gene (6 bases). The germline gives CDR1 SGHRS, CDR2 YFSETQ. The CDR3 totals 13 residues. Trimming removed 3 bases from V and 6 bases from J, with 13 bases in between. The CDR3 sequence is CASSSAAGSEQYF. In DNA form, the CDR3 reads TGCGCCAGCAGCTCCGCCGCGGGGAGCGAGCAGTACTTC.

V is TRBV2 and J is TRBJ1-3, with a weak D call TRBD1 (5 bases). Trimming took off 8 bases at V and 2 bases at J, with 10 bases between the two ends. Germline lookup yields CDR1 SNHLY and CDR2 FYNNEI. This CDR3 has 13 amino acids. CDR3: CASLTGAGNTIYF. CDR3 coding DNA: TGTGCCAGCCTTACGGGGGCTGGAAACACCATATATTTT.

The chain combines TRBV5-6 with TRBJ2-1; D is undetermined. Germline V CDR1 and CDR2: SGHDT, YYEEEE. Trimming shortened V by 4 bases and J by 8 bases, and 13 bases separated the two germline ends. The CDR3 is 13 residues long. The CDR3 spells CASSKFGADEQFF. The CDR3 nucleotides read TGTGCCAGCAGCAAATTTGGAGCCGATGAGCAGTTCTTC. Full variable domain (remainder filled in from reference TRBV5-6 and TRBJ2-1): DAGVTQSPTHLIKTRGQQVTLRCSPKSGHDTVSWYQQALGQGPQFIFQYYEEEERQRGNFPDRFSGHQFPNYSSELNVNALLLGDSALYLCASSKFGADEQFFGPGTRLTVL.

The chain couples TRBV5-1 to TRBJ1-2; D not resolved. The CDR3 consists of 12 residues. V shed 3 bases and J shed 6 bases, with 9 bases lying between them. The germline V gene has CDR1 SGHRS and CDR2 YFSETQ. The CDR3 DNA is TGCGCCAGCAGCTCAACAGTTGATGGCTACACCTTC. It translates to CASSSTVDGYTF.

The chain has TRBV7-8 and TRBJ1-2; 7 bases align to TRBD1. In germline, CDR1 is SGHVS, CDR2 FQNEAQ. CDR3 length: 16 amino acids. J lost 2 bases, V lost 4 bases, and 10 bases had no gene match. CDR3 sequence (DNA): TGTGCCAGCAGCTCATTCACGGAGACAGGGAACTATGGCTACACCTTC. It specifies CASSSFTETGNYGYTF. Supplemented by reference TRBV7-8 and TRBJ1-2, the full variable domain reads GAGVSQSPRYKVAKRGQDVALRCDPISGHVSLFWYQQALGQGPEFLTYFQNEAQLDKSGLPSDRFFAERPEGSVSTLKIQRTQQEDSAVYLCASSSFTETGNYGYTFGSGTRLTVV.

V usage is TRBV28 and J usage is TRBJ1-5; D gene uncertain. The germline V gene encodes CDR1 MDHEN and CDR2 SYDVKM. V was shortened by 3 bases and J by 4 bases, with 10 bases between the two germline ends. The CDR3 is made up of 14 amino acids. The CDR3: CASSLMAGNQPQHF. The CDR3, as DNA: TGTGCCAGCAGTTTGATGGCAGGAAATCAGCCCCAGCATTTT.

The V call is TRBV18, the J call TRBJ2-2; D is possibly TRBD1 (5 bases). The V and J ends lost 2 bases and 3 bases respectively, with 16 bases between them. The length of the CDR3 is 17 residues. Germline lookup yields CDR1 KGHSH and CDR2 LQKENI. CDR3 region: CASSPEQGAPDTGELFF. CDR3 nucleotide sequence: TGTGCCAGCTCACCAGAGCAGGGCGCCCCAGACACCGGGGAGCTGTTTTTT.

Written as DNA, the CDR3 is TGTGCCAGCAGTGAACGCGGCGGTTACAATGAGCAGTTCTTC. Translating gives CASSERGGYNEQFF. The chain is built from TRBV2 and TRBJ2-1; D not resolved. Trimming left V 2 bases short and J 4 bases short, with 9 bases between. CDR1 is SNHLY, CDR2 FYNNEI, per germline. This CDR3 comprises 14 residues.